This TCR beta chain was found in a study of PD-1 blockade in mismatch repair-deficient tumors. The CDR3 spans 14 residues. Per the germline V gene, CDR1 is SQVTM and CDR2 is ANQGSEA. Trimming removed 5 bases at V and 5 bases at J, with 18 bases between. Sequenced by immunoSEQ multiplex PCR; TCRdb stores in-frame clones only, minus some. The table includes 70,000 to 95,000 clones, approximately 80% detected once. The source is an adult with mismatch repair-deficient cancer. This rearrangement joins TRBV29-1 to TRBJ2-5, with D possibly being TRBD1 or TRBD2 (5 bases each). This material consisted of peripheral blood, taken 44 weeks after starting pembrolizumab. For the CDR3, the DNA is TGCAGCGTTCGGGTTTGGGGCCCGGGGGAGACCCAGTACTTC. As protein: CSVRVWGPGETQYF.